Described below is a single TCR beta chain sequence and its context. Participants' reported clinical history set cohort assignment. The study counted Cohort 3 donors as recovered given two negative PCRs, clearance, or symptom resolution. The sample belongs to a study of blood T cell repertoires in COVID-19. Per the study methods: Estimated nucleated cell counts came from reference gene primer amplification. Here immunoSEQ multiplex PCR was the method, and the copy in TCRdb shows in-frame clones only, minus some. V and J calls and clone size are those listed in that table; D and trimming were worked out from the DNA. In the table there are fewer than 250,000 clones, 70% to 85% of which are singletons. V gave up 6 bases and J gave up 5 bases; unmatched junction bases: 4. The germline CDR1 and CDR2 sequences are SGHVS and FNYEAQ. The CDR3 covers 14 residues.

The receptor was derived from a woman between 25 and 40 years old who had recovered from COVID-19. The sequencing sample was made of PBMCs or T cells enriched from blood (not recorded which). This chain links TRBV7-6 with TRBJ1-6; TRBD1 aligns across 7 bases. The CDR3 sequence: CASSPGQNNSPLHF. CDR3 bases: TGTGCCAGCAGTCCGGGACAGAATAATTCACCCCTCCACTTT.